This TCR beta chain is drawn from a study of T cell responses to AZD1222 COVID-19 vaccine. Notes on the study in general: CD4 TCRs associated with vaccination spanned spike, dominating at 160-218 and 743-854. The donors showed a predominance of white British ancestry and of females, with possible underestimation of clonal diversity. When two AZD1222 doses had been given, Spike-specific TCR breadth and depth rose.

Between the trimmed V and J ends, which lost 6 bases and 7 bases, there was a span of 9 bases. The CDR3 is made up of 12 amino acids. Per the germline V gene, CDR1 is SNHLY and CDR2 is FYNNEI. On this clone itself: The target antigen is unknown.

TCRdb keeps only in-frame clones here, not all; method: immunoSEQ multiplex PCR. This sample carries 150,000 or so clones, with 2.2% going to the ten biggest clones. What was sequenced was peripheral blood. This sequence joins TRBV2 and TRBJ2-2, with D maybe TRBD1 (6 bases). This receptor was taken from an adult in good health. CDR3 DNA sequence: TGTGCCAGCAGGGGGGCCGTCGGGGAGCTGTTTTTT. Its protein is CASRGAVGELFF.